The rows below give T cell receptor beta chains drawn from one sample of a study of identical twins. TCRdb re-called the 5' RACE reads with MiXCR, one entry per CDR3 protein. The table records just under 650,000 distinct CDR3 sequences, roughly 6.6% of them present only once. These data were also reused for a study on yellow fever vaccine responses in identical twins.

Input material: PBMCs. These receptors originate from a woman between 18 and 29 years old in good health. The CDR3 runs from the conserved cysteine through the conserved F or W. A D gene is named only where the DNA matches it firmly. Clone size is given for some rows only: seen once, a few or many times, or a class if the clone is expanded.

J gene: TRBJ2-3; D gene: .; clone size: few; V gene: TRBV15; CDR3 protein: CATSRGVGTQYF; CDR3 DNA: TGTGCCACCAGCAGAGGAGTCGGTACGCAGTATTTT
J gene: TRBJ2-2; D gene: .; clone size: few; V gene: TRBV2; CDR3 protein: CASLSDGTNTGELFF; CDR3 DNA: TGTGCCAGCCTTTCGGACGGTACGAACACCGGGGAGCTGTTTTTT
J gene: TRBJ1-1; D gene: .; clone size: few; V gene: TRBV20-1; CDR3 protein: CSARNPGMNTEAFF; CDR3 DNA: TGCAGTGCTAGGAATCCGGGAATGAACACTGAAGCTTTCTTT
J gene: TRBJ2-4; D gene: .; clone size: few; V gene: TRBV15; CDR3 protein: CATSTRFLNIQYF; CDR3 DNA: TGTGCCACCAGCACGAGATTTCTAAACATTCAGTACTTC
J gene: TRBJ2-3; D gene: TRBD1; clone size: .; V gene: TRBV5-1; CDR3 protein: CASSFGGDRGQDTQYF; CDR3 DNA: TGCGCCAGCAGCTTTGGAGGGGACAGGGGGCAAGATACGCAGTATTTT
J gene: TRBJ1-4; D gene: .; clone size: many; V gene: TRBV7-2; CDR3 protein: CASSLSRDVEKLFF; CDR3 DNA: TGTGCCAGCAGCCTATCCCGGGACGTCGAAAAACTGTTTTTT
J gene: TRBJ2-1; D gene: TRBD2; clone size: many; V gene: TRBV29-1; CDR3 protein: CSVEGLADHRSSYNEQFF; CDR3 DNA: TGCAGCGTTGAAGGGCTAGCGGACCACCGGAGCTCCTACAATGAGCAGTTCTTC
J gene: TRBJ1-5; D gene: .; clone size: many; V gene: TRBV10-3; CDR3 protein: CAISESGRTGNQPQHF; CDR3 DNA: TGTGCCATCAGTGAGTCGGGGCGTACAGGCAATCAGCCCCAGCATTTT
J gene: TRBJ2-1; D gene: TRBD2; clone size: few; V gene: TRBV19; CDR3 protein: CASSLRDYAYNEQFF; CDR3 DNA: TGTGCCAGTAGTCTCCGGGACTATGCCTACAATGAGCAGTTCTTC
J gene: TRBJ2-5; D gene: TRBD2; clone size: few; V gene: TRBV28; CDR3 protein: CASSLWTSGRQETQYF; CDR3 DNA: TGTGCCAGCAGTTTATGGACTAGCGGGAGACAAGAGACCCAGTACTTC
J gene: TRBJ2-1; D gene: .; clone size: many; V gene: TRBV12-3/TRBV12-4; CDR3 protein: CASSLRRESSYNEQFF; CDR3 DNA: TGTGCCAGCAGTTTACGACGAGAGAGCTCCTACAATGAGCAGTTCTTC
J gene: TRBJ1-1; D gene: .; clone size: few; V gene: TRBV20-1; CDR3 protein: CSANPRGAEAFF; CDR3 DNA: TGCAGTGCTAACCCTAGGGGGGCTGAAGCTTTCTTT